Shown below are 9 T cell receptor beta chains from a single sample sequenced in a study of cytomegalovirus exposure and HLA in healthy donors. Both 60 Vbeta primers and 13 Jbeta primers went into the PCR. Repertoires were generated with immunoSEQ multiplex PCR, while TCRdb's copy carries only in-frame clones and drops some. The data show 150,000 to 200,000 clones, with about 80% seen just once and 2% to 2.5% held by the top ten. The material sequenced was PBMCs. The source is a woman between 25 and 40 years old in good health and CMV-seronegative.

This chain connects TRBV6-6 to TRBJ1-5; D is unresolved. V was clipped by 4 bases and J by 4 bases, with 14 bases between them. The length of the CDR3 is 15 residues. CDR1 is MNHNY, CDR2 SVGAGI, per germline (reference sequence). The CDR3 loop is CASSSAGGGNQPQHF. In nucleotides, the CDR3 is TGTGCCAGCAGTTCCGCCGGAGGAGGTAATCAGCCCCAGCATTTT.

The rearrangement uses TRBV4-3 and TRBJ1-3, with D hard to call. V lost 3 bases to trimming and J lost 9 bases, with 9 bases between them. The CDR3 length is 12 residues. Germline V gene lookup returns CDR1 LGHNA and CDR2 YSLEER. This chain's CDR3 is CASSHESGTIYF. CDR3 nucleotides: TGCGCCAGCAGCCACGAGAGCGGCACCATATATTTT.

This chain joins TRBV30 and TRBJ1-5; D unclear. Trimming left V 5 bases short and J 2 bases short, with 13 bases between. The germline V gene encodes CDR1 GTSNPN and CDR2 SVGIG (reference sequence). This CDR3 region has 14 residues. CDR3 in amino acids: CAWGRGGGNQPQHF. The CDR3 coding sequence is TGTGCCTGGGGACGCGGCGGGGGCAATCAGCCCCAGCATTTT. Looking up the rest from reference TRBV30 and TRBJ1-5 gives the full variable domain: SQTIHQWPATLVQPVGSPLSLECTVEGTSNPNLYWYRQAAGRGLQLLFYSVGIGQISSEVPQNLSASRPQDRQFILSSKKLLLSDSGFYLCAWGRGGGNQPQHFGDGTRLSIL.

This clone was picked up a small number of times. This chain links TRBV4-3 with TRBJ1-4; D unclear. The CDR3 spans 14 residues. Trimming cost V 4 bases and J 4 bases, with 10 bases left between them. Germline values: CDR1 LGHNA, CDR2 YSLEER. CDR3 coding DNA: TGCGCCAGCAGCCCCGGACTGATTAATGAAAAACTGTTTTTT. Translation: CASSPGLINEKLFF.

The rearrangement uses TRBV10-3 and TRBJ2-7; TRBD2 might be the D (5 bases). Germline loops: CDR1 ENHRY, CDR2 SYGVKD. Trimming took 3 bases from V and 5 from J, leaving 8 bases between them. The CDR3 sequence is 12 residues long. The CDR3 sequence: CAISDSSHEQYF. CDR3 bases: TGTGCCATCAGTGATTCTAGCCACGAGCAGTACTTC.

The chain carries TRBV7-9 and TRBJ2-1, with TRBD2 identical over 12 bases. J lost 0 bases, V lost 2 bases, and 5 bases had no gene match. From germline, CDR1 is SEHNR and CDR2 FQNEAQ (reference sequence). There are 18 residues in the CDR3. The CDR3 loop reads CASSLLGTSGSSYNEQFF. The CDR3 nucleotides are TGTGCCAGCAGCTTACTCGGGACTAGCGGGTCCTCCTACAATGAGCAGTTCTTC.

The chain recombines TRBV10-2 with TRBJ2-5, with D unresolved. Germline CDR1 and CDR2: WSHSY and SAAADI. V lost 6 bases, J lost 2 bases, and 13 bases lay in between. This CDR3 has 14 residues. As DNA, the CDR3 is TGCGCCAGCAGGGAACACAGTGTTCAAGAGACCCAGTACTTC. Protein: CASREHSVQETQYF.

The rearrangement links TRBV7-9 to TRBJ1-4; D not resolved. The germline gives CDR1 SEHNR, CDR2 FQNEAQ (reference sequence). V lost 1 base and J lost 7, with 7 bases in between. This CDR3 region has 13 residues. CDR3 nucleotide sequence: TGTGCCAGCAGCTTAGACCGGTTTGAAAAACTGTTTTTT. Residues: CASSLDRFEKLFF.

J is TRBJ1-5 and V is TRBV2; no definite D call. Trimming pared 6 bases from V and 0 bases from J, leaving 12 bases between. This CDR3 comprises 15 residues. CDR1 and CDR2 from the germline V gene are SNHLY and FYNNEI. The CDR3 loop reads CASRTDTLSNQPQHF. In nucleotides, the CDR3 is TGTGCCAGCAGAACCGACACCCTTAGCAATCAGCCCCAGCATTTT.